This is a list of T cell receptor beta chains from one sample in a study of radiation and T cells in renal cell carcinoma. This table comes from immunoSEQ multiplex PCR, and its TCRdb copy is limited to in-frame clones, with some not included. The table has 150,000 or so clones, 88% seen once; the top ten hold roughly 4%. Material: blood, obtained from a patient whose treatment included radiotherapy and nephrectomy. These receptors were obtained from a woman in her 70s with renal cell carcinoma. Each CDR3 is given with its conserved first and last residue.

cdr3_length: 12; v_call: TRBV7-2; j_call: TRBJ2-3; cdr3_aa: CASSLVGDTQYF
cdr3_length: 16; v_call: TRBV15; j_call: TRBJ2-7; cdr3_aa: CATSRDGQTRGSEQYF
cdr3_length: 13; v_call: TRBV27; j_call: TRBJ1-2; cdr3_aa: CASLGQGSGGYTF
cdr3_length: 15; v_call: TRBV4-3; j_call: TRBJ2-7; cdr3_aa: CASSPHQWNRYEQYF
cdr3_length: 15; v_call: TRBV4-2; j_call: TRBJ1-1; cdr3_aa: CASSGWVLGNTEAFF
cdr3_length: 14; v_call: TRBV11-3; j_call: TRBJ2-4; cdr3_aa: CASSSRGIPNIQYF
cdr3_length: 14; v_call: TRBV11-2; j_call: TRBJ2-7; cdr3_aa: CASSLDRLSYEQYF
cdr3_length: 15; v_call: TRBV4-2; j_call: TRBJ1-1; cdr3_aa: CASSQERGMNTEAFF
cdr3_length: 15; v_call: TRBV7-2; j_call: TRBJ2-7; cdr3_aa: CASSLGAGRTYEQYF
cdr3_length: 14; v_call: TRBV5-4; j_call: TRBJ2-7; cdr3_aa: CASSLDALTYEQYF
cdr3_length: 15; v_call: TRBV6-1; j_call: TRBJ1-5; cdr3_aa: CASSEAGGASQPQHF
cdr3_length: 13; v_call: TRBV5-1; j_call: TRBJ2-7; cdr3_aa: CASSSAGTYEQYF
cdr3_length: 14; v_call: TRBV5-1; j_call: TRBJ2-5; cdr3_aa: CASSLGAIQETQYF
cdr3_length: 15; v_call: TRBV5-1; j_call: TRBJ2-1; cdr3_aa: CASSYSGGAEGEQFF
cdr3_length: 14; v_call: TRBV6-1; j_call: TRBJ1-2; cdr3_aa: CASNPAGAPFGYTF
cdr3_length: 15; v_call: TRBV28; j_call: TRBJ2-5; cdr3_aa: CASRTRQSFQETQYF
cdr3_length: 18; v_call: TRBV11-2; j_call: TRBJ2-7; cdr3_aa: CASSLWTGRTAAPYEQYF
cdr3_length: 13; v_call: TRBV7-9; j_call: TRBJ1-1; cdr3_aa: CASSLATAAEAFF
cdr3_length: 15; v_call: TRBV4-3; j_call: TRBJ1-4; cdr3_aa: CASSQTDRFGEKLFF
cdr3_length: 16; v_call: TRBV27; j_call: TRBJ2-7; cdr3_aa: CASSYAELAGGLEQYF
cdr3_length: 15; v_call: TRBV5-4; j_call: TRBJ1-1; cdr3_aa: CASSLQQGAIAEAFF
cdr3_length: 16; v_call: TRBV2; j_call: TRBJ2-1; cdr3_aa: CASSEVSLLAYNEQFF
cdr3_length: 14; v_call: TRBV4-2; j_call: TRBJ2-1; cdr3_aa: CASSQGGSGREQFF
cdr3_length: 15; v_call: TRBV5-7; j_call: TRBJ1-3; cdr3_aa: CASSYGTVGGNTIYF
cdr3_length: 15; v_call: TRBV11-1; j_call: TRBJ2-3; cdr3_aa: CASSDSGAFTDTQYF
cdr3_length: 13; v_call: TRBV6-5; j_call: TRBJ2-7; cdr3_aa: CASSPNLGYEQYF
cdr3_length: 14; v_call: TRBV6-1; j_call: TRBJ2-1; cdr3_aa: CASSKEAGRNEQFF
cdr3_length: 15; v_call: TRBV19; j_call: TRBJ1-6; cdr3_aa: CASSRQADLNSPLHF
cdr3_length: 15; v_call: TRBV6-1; j_call: TRBJ2-1; cdr3_aa: CASRGALTAYNEQFF
cdr3_length: 14; v_call: TRBV9; j_call: TRBJ1-4; cdr3_aa: CASSVAGGTEKLFF
cdr3_length: 15; v_call: TRBV7-9; j_call: TRBJ2-5; cdr3_aa: CASSLAGLAKETQYF
cdr3_length: 15; v_call: TRBV9; j_call: TRBJ2-3; cdr3_aa: CASRISGGGPDTQYF
cdr3_length: 13; v_call: TRBV5-6; j_call: TRBJ2-3; cdr3_aa: CASSPERGDTQYF
cdr3_length: 15; v_call: TRBV7-2; j_call: TRBJ2-7; cdr3_aa: CASSLAGKSSYEQYF
cdr3_length: 17; v_call: TRBV28; j_call: TRBJ1-1; cdr3_aa: CASSSRVMGPGYVEAFF
cdr3_length: 16; v_call: TRBV28; j_call: TRBJ1-5; cdr3_aa: CASSPWGGLGNQPQHF
cdr3_length: 14; v_call: TRBV10-3; j_call: TRBJ2-5; cdr3_aa: CAISESDRLETQYF
cdr3_length: 16; v_call: TRBV9; j_call: TRBJ2-3; cdr3_aa: CASSVDQRGNTDTQYF
cdr3_length: 15; v_call: TRBV28; j_call: TRBJ1-5; cdr3_aa: CASSLATPGGQPQHF
cdr3_length: 16; v_call: TRBV4-2; j_call: TRBJ1-4; cdr3_aa: CASSQDDRVGSLKLFF
cdr3_length: 17; v_call: TRBV15; j_call: TRBJ1-3; cdr3_aa: CATSRDQQAISGNTIYF
cdr3_length: 15; v_call: TRBV19; j_call: TRBJ1-5; cdr3_aa: CASSVATGDNQPQHF
cdr3_length: 13; v_call: TRBV28; j_call: TRBJ1-2; cdr3_aa: CASRDSGTYGYTF
cdr3_length: 12; v_call: TRBV4-1; j_call: TRBJ1-2; cdr3_aa: CASGDYNYGYTF
cdr3_length: 16; v_call: TRBV4-1; j_call: TRBJ1-6; cdr3_aa: CASSQEMGRTNSPLHF
cdr3_length: 13; v_call: TRBV7-3; j_call: TRBJ2-5; cdr3_aa: CASSPGPQETQYF
cdr3_length: 13; v_call: TRBV19; j_call: TRBJ1-2; cdr3_aa: CASSIDRVYGYTF
cdr3_length: 15; v_call: TRBV12-5; j_call: TRBJ2-1; cdr3_aa: CASGRGASGYNEQFF
cdr3_length: 16; v_call: TRBV11-1; j_call: TRBJ1-2; cdr3_aa: CASSLAPDREMYGYTF
cdr3_length: 14; v_call: TRBV5-1; j_call: TRBJ1-1; cdr3_aa: CASSLKGWSTEAFF
cdr3_length: 13; v_call: TRBV5-5; j_call: TRBJ2-7; cdr3_aa: CASTMAGGLEQYF
cdr3_length: 15; v_call: TRBV5-6; j_call: TRBJ1-2; cdr3_aa: CASSFRDRGIYGYTF
cdr3_length: 18; v_call: TRBV4-2; j_call: TRBJ1-1; cdr3_aa: CASSQAVDSGGWDTEAFF
cdr3_length: 15; v_call: TRBV5-4; j_call: TRBJ1-1; cdr3_aa: CASSLGGQGNTEAFF